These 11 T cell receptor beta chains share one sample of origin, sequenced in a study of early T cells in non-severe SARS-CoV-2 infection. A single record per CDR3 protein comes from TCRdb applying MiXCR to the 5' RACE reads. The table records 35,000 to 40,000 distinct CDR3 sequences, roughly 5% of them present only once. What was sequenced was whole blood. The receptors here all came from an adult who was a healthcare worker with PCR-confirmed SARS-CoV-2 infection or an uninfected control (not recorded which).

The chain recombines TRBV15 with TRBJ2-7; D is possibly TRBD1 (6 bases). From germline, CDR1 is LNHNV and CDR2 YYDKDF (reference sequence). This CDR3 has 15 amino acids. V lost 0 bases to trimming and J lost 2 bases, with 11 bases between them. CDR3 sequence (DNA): TGTGCCACCAGCAGAGATATAGAGGGGGCCTACGAGCAGTACTTC. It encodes CATSRDIEGAYEQYF.

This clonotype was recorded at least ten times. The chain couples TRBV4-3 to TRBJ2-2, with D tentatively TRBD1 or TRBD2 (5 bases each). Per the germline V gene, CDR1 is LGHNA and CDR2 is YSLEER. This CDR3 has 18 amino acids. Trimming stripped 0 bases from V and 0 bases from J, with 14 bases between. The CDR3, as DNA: TGCGCCAGCAGCCAAGATCTGGGGACCTTCGCGAACACCGGGGAGCTGTTTTTT. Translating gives CASSQDLGTFANTGELFF.

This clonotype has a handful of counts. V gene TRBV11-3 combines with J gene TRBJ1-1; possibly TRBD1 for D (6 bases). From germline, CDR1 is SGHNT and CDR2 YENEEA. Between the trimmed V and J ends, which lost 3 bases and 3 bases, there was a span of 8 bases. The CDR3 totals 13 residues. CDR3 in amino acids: CASSFTGYTEAFF. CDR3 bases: TGTGCCAGCAGCTTCACAGGGTACACTGAAGCTTTCTTT.

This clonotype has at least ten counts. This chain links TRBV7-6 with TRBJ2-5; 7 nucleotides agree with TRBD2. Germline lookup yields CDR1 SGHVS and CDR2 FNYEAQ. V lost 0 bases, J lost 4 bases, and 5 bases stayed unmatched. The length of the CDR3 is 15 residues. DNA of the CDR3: TGTGCCAGCAGCTTAGCGGGAGGGCCGCTAGAGACCCAGTACTTC. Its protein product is CASSLAGGPLETQYF.

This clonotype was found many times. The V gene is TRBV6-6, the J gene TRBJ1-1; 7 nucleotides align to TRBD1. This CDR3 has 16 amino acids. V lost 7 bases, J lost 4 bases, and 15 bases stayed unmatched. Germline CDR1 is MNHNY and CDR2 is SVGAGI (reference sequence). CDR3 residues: CASTPYGGGSGTEAFF. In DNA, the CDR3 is TGTGCCAGCACCCCATACGGAGGGGGCTCGGGCACTGAAGCTTTCTTT.

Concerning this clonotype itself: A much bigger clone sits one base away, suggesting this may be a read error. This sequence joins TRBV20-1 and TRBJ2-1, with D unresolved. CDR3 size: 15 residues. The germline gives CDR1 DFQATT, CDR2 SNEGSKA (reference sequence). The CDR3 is CSARHRLSSYNDQFF. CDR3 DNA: TGCAGTGCTAGGCATAGACTTAGCTCCTACAATGATCAGTTCTTC.

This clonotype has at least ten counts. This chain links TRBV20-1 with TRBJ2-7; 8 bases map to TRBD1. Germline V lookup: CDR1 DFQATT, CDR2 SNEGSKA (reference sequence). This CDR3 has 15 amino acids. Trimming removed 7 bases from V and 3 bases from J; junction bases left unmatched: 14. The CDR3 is CSVRKAQGAYYEQYF. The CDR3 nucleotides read TGCAGTGTCAGAAAGGCCCAGGGGGCCTACTACGAGCAGTACTTC.

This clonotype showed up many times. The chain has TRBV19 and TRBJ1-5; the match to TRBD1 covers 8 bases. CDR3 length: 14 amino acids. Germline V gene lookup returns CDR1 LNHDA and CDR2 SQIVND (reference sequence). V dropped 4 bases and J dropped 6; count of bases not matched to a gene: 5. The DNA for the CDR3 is TGTGCCAGTAGTAATTCAGGGGGCGGTCAGCCCCAGCATTTT. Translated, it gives CASSNSGGGQPQHF.

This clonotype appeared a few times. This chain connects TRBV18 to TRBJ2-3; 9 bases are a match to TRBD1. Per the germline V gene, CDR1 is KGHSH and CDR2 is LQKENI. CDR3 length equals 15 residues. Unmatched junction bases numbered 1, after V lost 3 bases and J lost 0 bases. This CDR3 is CASSPGQGSTDTQYF. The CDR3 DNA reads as TGTGCCAGCTCACCGGGACAGGGCAGCACAGATACGCAGTATTTT.

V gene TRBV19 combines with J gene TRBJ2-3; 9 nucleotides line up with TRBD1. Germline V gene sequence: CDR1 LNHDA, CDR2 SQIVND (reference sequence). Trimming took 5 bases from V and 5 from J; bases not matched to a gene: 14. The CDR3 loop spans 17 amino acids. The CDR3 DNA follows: TGTGCCAGTAGTTTACCCTCGGGACAGGGTAACTTAGATACGCAGTATTTT. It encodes CASSLPSGQGNLDTQYF.

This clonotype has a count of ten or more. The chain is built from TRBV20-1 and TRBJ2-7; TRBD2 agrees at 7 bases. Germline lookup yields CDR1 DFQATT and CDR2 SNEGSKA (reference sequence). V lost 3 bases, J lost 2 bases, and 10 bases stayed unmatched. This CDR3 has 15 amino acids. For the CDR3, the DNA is TGCAGTGCTAGGGGCCCTGGCGGGAGTACCTACGAGCAGTACTTC. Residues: CSARGPGGSTYEQYF.